The 20 T cell receptor beta chains in this list originate from one sample, sequenced in a study of shared clonotypes between healthy human individuals. Sequencing was performed with immunoSEQ multiplex PCR; in TCRdb, only in-frame clones are kept and a portion is missing. Of approximately 2,200,000 clones in the sample, 85% to 95% were seen once. Selected positively for CCR7 and CD45RO-negative, naive CD8 cells excluded terminally differentiated effector memory CD45RA+ cells. Sequenced: naive CD8+ T cells from PBMCs. These receptors all come from a man aged 18-30 years in good health. Some clones in this sample may be carry-over from other donors' samples.

Worth noting for this clone: Other nucleotide sequences from this sample produce the same CDR3. The chain employs TRBV29-1 and TRBJ2-7; the D is unclear. The CDR3 runs to 12 residues. The germline V gene has CDR1 SQVTM and CDR2 ANQGSEA. V dropped 4 bases and J dropped 0 bases, with 7 bases sitting between them. In DNA, the CDR3 is TGCAGCGTTGGAATTAGCTCCTACGAGCAGTACTTC. Translating it yields CSVGISSYEQYF.

The chain has TRBV11-2 and TRBJ2-5; 7 positions agree with TRBD1. After removal of 5 bases from V and 2 bases from J, the junction contained 8 bases not matched to a gene. Germline lookup yields CDR1 SGHAT and CDR2 FQNNGV. This CDR3 region has 15 residues. The CDR3 here is CASSLRQGPQETQYF. In nucleotides, the CDR3 is TGTGCCAGCAGCCTCCGACAGGGCCCTCAAGAGACCCAGTACTTC.

The CDR3 bases are TGTGCCAGTAGTTCGCGGCGAAGCACGATGAACACTGAAGCTTTCTTT. This codes for CASSSRRSTMNTEAFF. The chain joins TRBV19 to TRBJ1-1, with D unclear. Germline assignment: CDR1 LNHDA and CDR2 SQIVND (reference sequence). Trimming removed 5 bases at V and 0 bases at J, with 16 bases between. The CDR3 length is 16 residues.

The V and J genes are TRBV27 and TRBJ2-3; 10 nucleotides agree with TRBD2. Per the germline V gene, CDR1 is MNHEY and CDR2 is SMNVEV (reference sequence). The CDR3 is 16 residues long. V was pared by 3 bases and J by 3 bases, with 6 bases of the junction left unmatched. The CDR3 here is CASSLLAGDRTDTQYF. CDR3 DNA: TGTGCCAGCAGTTTGCTAGCGGGAGACAGAACAGATACGCAGTATTTT.

The J gene is TRBJ1-5, the V gene TRBV5-6; no reliable D call. The V gene lost 3 bases and the J gene lost 4 bases, with 17 bases spanning the gap. Germline CDR1 is SGHDT and CDR2 is YYEEEE. The CDR3 has 16 residues. CDR3 amino acids: CASSYGGVISNQPQHF. The DNA for the CDR3 is TGTGCCAGCAGCTACGGCGGCGTAATATCAAATCAGCCCCAGCATTTT. Filled out from reference TRBV5-6 and TRBJ1-5, the complete variable domain reads DAGVTQSPTHLIKTRGQQVTLRCSPKSGHDTVSWYQQALGQGPQFIFQYYEEEERQRGNFPDRFSGHQFPNYSSELNVNALLLGDSALYLCASSYGGVISNQPQHFGDGTRLSIL.

This chain joins TRBV29-1 and TRBJ2-3, with 12 bases identical to TRBD2. CDR1 is SQVTM, CDR2 ANQGSEA, per germline. CDR3 length: 15 residues. The CDR3 protein is CSLAGGPVSTDTQYF. The DNA for the CDR3 is TGCAGTCTAGCGGGAGGGCCGGTGAGCACAGATACGCAGTATTTT.

This chain uses TRBV27 with TRBJ2-7, with D maybe TRBD1 (5 bases). Germline V lookup: CDR1 MNHEY, CDR2 SMNVEV (reference sequence). The CDR3 is made up of 13 amino acids. V was cut by 5 bases and J by 2 bases, with 10 bases left in between. The CDR3 nucleotides read TGTGCCAGCAGTGAAGACAGTGCCTACGAGCAGTACTTC. This sequence encodes CASSEDSAYEQYF.

The genes are TRBV6-6 and TRBJ2-3; 11 bases match TRBD2. With V trimmed by 6 bases and J by 2 bases, 4 bases remained unmatched. The CDR3 has 15 residues. Germline V lookup: CDR1 MNHNY, CDR2 SVGAGI (reference sequence). The CDR3 DNA sequence: TGTGCCAGCAGACAGGGACTAGCGGACACAGATACGCAGTATTTT. This gives the protein CASRQGLADTDTQYF.

The genes are TRBV28 and TRBJ1-1, with TRBD1 matching over 7 bases. Germline lookup yields CDR1 MDHEN and CDR2 SYDVKM. The CDR3 has 13 amino acids. V lost 11 bases to trimming and J lost 0 bases; unmatched junction nucleotides: 6. CDR3 residues: CAGRGTVNTEAFF. Here the CDR3 DNA reads TGTGCCGGACGCGGGACAGTGAACACTGAAGCTTTCTTT.

The chain uses TRBV4-3 and TRBJ2-5; the D is unclear. This CDR3 contains 15 residues. The germline V gene has CDR1 LGHNA and CDR2 YSLEER. V lost 5 bases and J 2 bases, leaving 15 bases between the germline ends. DNA for the CDR3: TGCGCCAGCAGCAGACGGTGGGGATCACAAGAGACCCAGTACTTC. Amino acid sequence: CASSRRWGSQETQYF.

Here the CDR3 reads CASSPRANSNQPQHF. Here the CDR3 DNA reads TGTGCCAGCAGCCCTCGCGCAAACAGCAATCAGCCCCAGCATTTT. The rearrangement joins TRBV7-8 to TRBJ1-5; D is ambiguous. The CDR3 loop spans 15 amino acids. V lost 5 bases to trimming and J lost 1 base, with 12 bases between them. Germline loops: CDR1 SGHVS, CDR2 FQNEAQ.

The chain combines TRBV27 with TRBJ1-2; D is ambiguous. V lost 6 bases and J lost 7, with 15 bases in between. The CDR3 runs to 13 residues. Per the germline V gene, CDR1 is MNHEY and CDR2 is SMNVEV (reference sequence). CDR3 DNA sequence: TGTGCCAGCAGCCGAGGGTTGGAGGGTGGCTACACCTTC. This encodes CASSRGLEGGYTF.

The chain couples TRBV10-3 to TRBJ2-3; 8 nucleotides agree with TRBD2. The germline gives CDR1 ENHRY, CDR2 SYGVKD. After removal of 3 bases from V and 5 bases from J, the junction contained 10 bases not matched to a gene. CDR3 size: 16 residues. For the CDR3, the DNA is TGTGCCATCAGTGACGCGGACAGTAGCGGGGTAGATACGCAGTATTTT. Translation gives CAISDADSSGVDTQYF.

The rearrangement links TRBV4-3 to TRBJ2-7; 8 bases fit TRBD2. This CDR3 is 16 amino acids long. V dropped 3 bases and J dropped 2; count of bases not matched to a gene: 9. Germline loops: CDR1 LGHNA, CDR2 YSLEER. The DNA for the CDR3 is TGCGCCAGCAGCCAGGGACTAGGGCTGGTTGCCTACGAGCAGTACTTC. It encodes CASSQGLGLVAYEQYF.

In its sample, this clone was seen a few times. This chain connects TRBV10-2 to TRBJ1-1; no clear D gene. Trimming pared 5 bases from V and 6 bases from J, leaving 10 bases between. The germline V gene encodes CDR1 WSHSY and CDR2 SAAADI. The CDR3 runs to 12 residues. CDR3 DNA sequence: TGCGCCAGCAGTCCTGTCGAGGCTGAAGCTTTCTTT. Translating it yields CASSPVEAEAFF.

The chain is built from TRBV19 and TRBJ2-3; 9 bases match TRBD1. Germline-derived CDR1 and CDR2 are LNHDA and SQIVND (reference sequence). The V gene end was trimmed by 9 bases and the J gene end by 2 bases; junction bases not matched to a gene: 15. This CDR3 has 17 residues. For the CDR3, the DNA is TGTGCCAGAACGGGACAGGGAAGGGGGGGAGACACAGATACGCAGTATTTT. It yields the protein CARTGQGRGGDTDTQYF.

The sample holds one count of this clone. The rearrangement links TRBV19 to TRBJ2-7; 8 nucleotides agree with TRBD2. The CDR3 consists of 18 residues. Germline V lookup: CDR1 LNHDA, CDR2 SQIVND (reference sequence). V dropped 2 bases and J dropped 2; count of bases not matched to a gene: 14. CDR3 nucleotide sequence: TGTGCCAGTAGTATATATACGGGGGGATCTAGCGGGCCCTACGAGCAGTACTTC. Translated: CASSIYTGGSSGPYEQYF. The full variable domain, rest sourced from reference TRBV19 and TRBJ2-7, is DGGITQSPKYLFRKEGQNVTLSCEQNLNHDAMYWYRQDPGQGLRLIYYSQIVNDFQKGDIAEGYSVSREKKESFPLTVTSAQKNPTAFYLCASSIYTGGSSGPYEQYFGPGTRLTVT.

The rearrangement uses TRBV11-3 and TRBJ2-1, with 10 bases lining up with TRBD2. The CDR3 loop spans 15 amino acids. From germline, CDR1 is SGHNT and CDR2 YENEEA. V was clipped by 5 bases and J by 6 bases; unmatched bases: 7. The CDR3 loop is CASSESGRAANEQFF. DNA for the CDR3: TGTGCCAGCAGCGAGAGCGGGAGGGCCGCCAATGAGCAGTTCTTC.

The CDR3 DNA is TGCGCCAGCAGCCAAGGCGGAGGGAGCTCCTACAATGAGCAGTTCTTC. This sequence encodes CASSQGGGSSYNEQFF. The V gene is TRBV4-1, the J gene TRBJ2-1; D perhaps matches TRBD2 (6 bases). The CDR3 extends over 16 amino acids. Germline lookup yields CDR1 MGHRA and CDR2 YSYEKL. V lost 1 base to trimming and J lost 0 bases, with 10 bases between them.

This chain links TRBV10-1 with TRBJ1-1; no firm D call. The germline V and J ends were trimmed by 4 bases and 0 bases, with 9 bases remaining between them. The CDR3 loop spans 14 amino acids. The germline V gene encodes CDR1 WNHNN and CDR2 SYGVQD (reference sequence). The CDR3 DNA sequence: TGCGCCAGCAGTGCCCCAGGTTTGAACACTGAAGCTTTCTTT. Residues: CASSAPGLNTEAFF.